The clone carrying this T cell receptor (beta chain) has a count of ten or more. Its antigen is unidentified. The V gene lost 4 bases and the J gene lost 4 bases, with 16 bases spanning the gap. CDR3 length equals 15 residues. Germline loops: CDR1 MNHEY, CDR2 SMNVEV (reference sequence). These data come from a study of blood T cells in healthy people across ages. Turning to the study itself: Template switching recovered approximately one barcoded beta molecule for every two T cells. Study-level results: More naive CD4+ cells and higher diversity marked long-lived donors relative to aged donors. Any conclusive comparison of naive versus antigen-experienced cells was prevented by using unsorted PBMCs.

Primers used in a second PCR of roughly 6 to 12 cycles were a sample-barcoded 5' primer and a J-beta primer mix. One entry per CDR3 protein results from TCRdb running MiXCR on the 5' RACE reads. The data show around 940,000 distinct CDR3 sequences, with roughly half seen just once and 20% to 25% held by the top ten. Each donor gave 9.5 to 10 milliliters of peripheral blood. The V and J genes are TRBV27 and TRBJ2-5; D is possibly TRBD2 (5 bases). Sequencing was done on a sample of blood. This clonotype was obtained from a woman aged 60-70 years in good health. In DNA, the CDR3 is TGTGCCAGCAGTTACACTCTGAGGGAGTCAGAGACCCAGTACTTC. Its translation: CASSYTLRESETQYF.